This TCR beta chain was captured in a study of CD8+ T cells in alopecia areata. Study-wide points: Normal scalp had lower clonality than lesional scalp, with alopecia totalis/universalis lesions showing this most strongly. Alphabeta T cells residing in normal skin are also sequenced in scalp samples.

Germline CDR1 and CDR2: SGHDN and FVKESK. The V end lost 4 bases, the J end lost 1 base, and 8 bases lay between the germline ends. This CDR3 contains 14 residues. Comments on this clone: Its target is unknown.

As for treatment: oral pan-JAK inhibitor, 5-10 mg twice daily. Reverse transcription of extracted RNA yielded cDNA, which provided the sequencing template. Generated by immunoSEQ multiplex PCR, the TCRdb table keeps only in-frame clones and is missing some. The table includes about 190,000 clones, around 60% detected once. The sequencing used CD4+ T cells sorted from blood, collected at week 4, from a patient treated with tofacitinib. The clonotype was recovered from a human donor with alopecia areata. The V gene is TRBV14, the J gene TRBJ2-4, with D possibly being TRBD1 (6 bases). CDR3 sequence reads: CASSLRGAKNIQYF. CDR3 DNA: TGTGCCAGCAGCCTTAGGGGGGCCAAAAACATTCAGTACTTC.